This TCR beta chain was sequenced in a study of long-term antiretroviral therapy in people with HIV. The study, taken as a whole, reports: Before ART, certain clones expanded, and these dominated the repertoire at all time points.

Sequencing relied on immunoSEQ assay v3.0, run at survey level. The table came from immunoSEQ multiplex PCR; TCRdb's copy has only in-frame clones and leaves some out. The repertoire includes over 15,000 clones, around 75% of them detected once, and more than 12% sits in the top ten. Germline-derived CDR1 and CDR2 are SGHRS and YFSETQ. The CDR3 sequence is 14 residues long. V was cut by 0 bases and J by 2 bases, with 8 bases left in between. To note about this clone: The target antigen is unknown.

V and J are TRBV5-1 and TRBJ2-5, with D hard to call. The specimen was unsorted PBMCs, collected 1.5 years before starting antiretroviral therapy. This sequence originates from a woman in her forties or fifties with HIV. This CDR3 reads CASSLDGSQETQYF. Here the CDR3 DNA reads TGCGCCAGCAGCTTGGACGGGTCTCAAGAGACCCAGTACTTC.